Given below is one T cell receptor (beta chain) in context. What it binds is unknown. The source of the sample is a study of shared clonotypes between healthy human individuals. Caucasian adults living in Nashville, Tennessee, provided all samples. Data came from immunoSEQ multiplex PCR; TCRdb stores just in-frame clones and leaves some out. The sample yields roughly 680,000 clones, over 60% seen once. V lost 5 bases, J lost 8 bases, and 14 bases lay in between. Germline V gene lookup returns CDR1 SEHNR and CDR2 FQNEAQ (reference sequence). The CDR3 runs 13 residues. General study results and limits: Clonotype sharing among donors was thought likely to change with sequencing depth.

Specimen: memory CD4+ T cells sorted from blood. The subset was: CD45RA-negative fraction. The TCR was taken from a woman in her 30s in good health. The chain couples TRBV7-9 to TRBJ2-3; D assignment may be TRBD1 or TRBD2 (5 bases each). The CDR3 coding sequence is TGTGCCAGCAGCATGGGACCGGCGGGTACGCAGTATTTT. As protein: CASSMGPAGTQYF.